The sequence of this TCR beta chain was determined in a study of blood T cell repertoires in COVID-19. The method was immunoSEQ multiplex PCR; TCRdb's version includes in-frame clones alone and lacks a portion of them. The table includes roughly 250,000 clones, 80% to 90% detected once. This CDR3 contains 19 residues. Trimming took 2 bases from V and 1 from J; bases not matched to a gene: 17. Looked up from germline, CDR1 is SNHLY and CDR2 is FYNNEI. This TCR was sampled from a woman aged 30 to 39 with acute COVID-19. This chain uses TRBV2 with TRBJ2-7; 7 bases are a match to TRBD1. Specimen: PBMCs or T cells enriched from blood (not recorded which). The CDR3, as DNA: TGTGCCAGCAGTGAATTGCAGGCGACAACAGGGGATTGGTCCTACGAGCAGTACTTC. Translated: CASSELQATTGDWSYEQYF.